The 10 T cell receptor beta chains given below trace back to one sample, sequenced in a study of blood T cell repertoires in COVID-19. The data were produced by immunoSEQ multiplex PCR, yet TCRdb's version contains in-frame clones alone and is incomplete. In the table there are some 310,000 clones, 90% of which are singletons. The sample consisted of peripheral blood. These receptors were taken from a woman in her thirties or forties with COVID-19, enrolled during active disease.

CDR3 sequence reads: CASSLMLGQTYEQYF. CDR3 sequence (DNA): TGTGCCAGCAGCTTAATGCTGGGCCAGACCTACGAGCAGTACTTC. The chain employs TRBV7-2 and TRBJ2-7; D ambiguous. This CDR3 is built from 15 residues. V lost 2 bases and J 2 bases, leaving 13 bases between the germline ends. Germline lookup yields CDR1 SGHTA and CDR2 FQGNSA.

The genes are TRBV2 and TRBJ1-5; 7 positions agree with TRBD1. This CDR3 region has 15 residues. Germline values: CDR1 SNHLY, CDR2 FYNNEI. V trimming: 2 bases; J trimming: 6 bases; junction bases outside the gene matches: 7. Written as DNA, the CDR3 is TGTGCCAGCAGTGAACGGGACAGTGAGGTTCAGCCCCAGCATTTT. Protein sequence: CASSERDSEVQPQHF.

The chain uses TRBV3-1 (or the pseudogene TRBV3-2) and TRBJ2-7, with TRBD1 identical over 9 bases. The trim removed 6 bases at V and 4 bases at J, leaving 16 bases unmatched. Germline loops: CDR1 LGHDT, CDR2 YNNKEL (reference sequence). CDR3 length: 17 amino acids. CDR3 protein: CASRPIASGQGRYEQYF. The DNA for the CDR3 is TGTGCCAGCAGACCTATAGCTAGTGGACAGGGGAGATACGAGCAGTACTTC.

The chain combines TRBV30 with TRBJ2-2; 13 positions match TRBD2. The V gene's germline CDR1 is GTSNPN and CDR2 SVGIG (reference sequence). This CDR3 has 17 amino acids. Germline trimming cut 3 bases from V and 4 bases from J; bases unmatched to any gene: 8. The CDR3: CAWRKTSGGASTGELFF. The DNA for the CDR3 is TGTGCCTGGAGGAAAACTAGCGGGGGGGCGAGCACCGGGGAGCTGTTTTTT.

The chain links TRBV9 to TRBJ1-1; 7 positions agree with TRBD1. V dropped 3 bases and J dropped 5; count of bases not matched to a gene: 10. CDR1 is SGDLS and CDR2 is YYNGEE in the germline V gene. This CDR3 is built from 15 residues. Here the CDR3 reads CASSGNRGLGTEAFF. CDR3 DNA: TGTGCCAGCAGCGGAAACAGGGGCCTGGGTACTGAAGCTTTCTTT. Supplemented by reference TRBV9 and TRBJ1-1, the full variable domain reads DSGVTQTPKHLITATGQRVTLRCSPRSGDLSVYWYQQSLDQGLQFLIQYYNGEERAKGNILERFSAQQFPDLHSELNLSSLELGDSALYFCASSGNRGLGTEAFFGQGTRLTVV.

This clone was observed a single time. The CDR3, as DNA: TGTGCCAGCAGCCAGGGACAGGGGGCTGGGGCCAACGTCCTGACTTTC. Translated: CASSQGQGAGANVLTF. The chain recombines TRBV7-2 with TRBJ2-6; the match to TRBD1 covers 11 bases. Germline V gene sequence: CDR1 SGHTA, CDR2 FQGNSA. CDR3 length equals 16 residues. V dropped 5 bases and J dropped 2; count of bases not matched to a gene: 2.

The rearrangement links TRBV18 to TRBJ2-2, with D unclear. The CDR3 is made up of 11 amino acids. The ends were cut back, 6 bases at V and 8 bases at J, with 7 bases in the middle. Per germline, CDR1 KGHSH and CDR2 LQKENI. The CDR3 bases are TGTGCCAGCTCTCGAGGAGGGGAGCTGTTTTTT. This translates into CASSRGGELFF. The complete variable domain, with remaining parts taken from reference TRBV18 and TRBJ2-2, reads NAGVMQNPRHLVRRRGQEARLRCSPMKGHSHVYWYRQLPEEGLKFMVYLQKENIIDESGMPKERFSAEFPKEGPSILRIQQVVRGDSAAYFCASSRGGELFFGEGSRLTVL.

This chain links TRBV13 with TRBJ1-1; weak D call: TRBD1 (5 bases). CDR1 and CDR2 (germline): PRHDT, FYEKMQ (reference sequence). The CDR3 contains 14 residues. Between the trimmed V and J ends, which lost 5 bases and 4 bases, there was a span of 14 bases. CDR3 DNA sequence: TGTGCCAGCAGCCCGATACAGGTTGGCACTGAAGCTTTCTTT. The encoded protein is CASSPIQVGTEAFF.

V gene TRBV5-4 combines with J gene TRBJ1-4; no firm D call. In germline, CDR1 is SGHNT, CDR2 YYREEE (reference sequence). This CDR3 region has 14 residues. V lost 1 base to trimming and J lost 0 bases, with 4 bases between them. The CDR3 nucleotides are TGTGCCAGCAGCTTGTATGCAACTAATGAAAAACTGTTTTTT. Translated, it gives CASSLYATNEKLFF.

The CDR3 DNA sequence: TGTGCCACCCGCCAGAGCGGCACCTACGAGCAGTACTTC. Its translation is CATRQSGTYEQYF. The chain links TRBV28 to TRBJ2-7, with D perhaps TRBD2 (5 bases). V was pared by 10 bases and J by 2 bases, with 15 bases between. Germline V CDR1 and CDR2: MDHEN, SYDVKM. The CDR3 contains 13 residues.